The 16 T cell receptor beta chains given below trace back to one sample, sequenced in a study of Ad26.COV2.S vaccination and SARS-CoV-2 variants. This table comes from immunoSEQ multiplex PCR, and its TCRdb copy is limited to in-frame clones, with some not included. In the table there are some 480,000 clones, around 85% of which are singletons. Stated treatment: about 20 received Ad26.COV2.S at low or high dose, single or two shots; several received placebo; per-sample allocation not given. Day 63 following the first vaccine or placebo injection was when the samples were taken. The sample here was peripheral blood, taken in a trial of Ad26.COV2.S vaccine versus placebo. The receptors derive from a person aged 18-60 years who received the Ad26.COV2.S COVID-19 vaccine or a placebo.

This clone has a single count. This chain links TRBV6-1 with TRBJ2-7, with 8 bases matching TRBD2. The germline CDR1 and CDR2 sequences are MNHNS and SASEGT. This CDR3 region has 16 residues. V lost 2 bases and J lost 0; bases outside the gene matches: 6. In DNA, the CDR3 is TGTGCCAGCAGTGAAAGGCGGGAGGTGAGCTCCTACGAGCAGTACTTC. Its protein product is CASSERREVSSYEQYF.

This chain uses TRBV9 with TRBJ2-2; D unclear. V was trimmed by 2 bases and J by 1 base, leaving 6 bases between them. This CDR3 is 14 amino acids long. Germline V CDR1 and CDR2: SGDLS, YYNGEE. CDR3: CASSVYLNTGELFF. The DNA of the CDR3 is TGTGCCAGCAGCGTCTACTTGAACACCGGGGAGCTGTTTTTT.

This chain connects TRBV13 to TRBJ2-1, with D maybe TRBD1 (5 bases). Trimming took 8 bases from V and 7 from J, leaving 24 bases between them. CDR1 and CDR2 (germline): PRHDT, FYEKMQ (reference sequence). The CDR3 totals 16 residues. The CDR3 loop is CASPIYQGISSNEQFF. The CDR3, as DNA: TGTGCCAGCCCTATCTATCAGGGTATAAGCTCAAATGAGCAGTTCTTC.

V usage is TRBV4-3 and J usage is TRBJ2-1; 10 bases are a match to TRBD1. This CDR3 has 15 residues. With V trimmed by 5 bases and J by 8 bases, 9 bases remained unmatched. In germline, CDR1 is LGHNA, CDR2 YSLEER. The CDR3 nucleotides are TGCGCCAGCAGCTTGACCGGGACAGGGGTTTATGAGCAGTTCTTC. Protein: CASSLTGTGVYEQFF.

The gene calls are TRBV10-2 and TRBJ1-3; a possible D gene is TRBD1 (6 bases). V was shortened by 7 bases and J by 1 base, with 14 bases between the two germline ends. The germline gives CDR1 WSHSY, CDR2 SAAADI. The CDR3 sequence is 15 residues long. CDR3 bases: TGCGCCAGCACCACGACAGGCGCTTCTGGAAACACCATATATTTT. It codes for CASTTTGASGNTIYF.

The rearrangement uses TRBV28 and TRBJ2-3; D perhaps matches TRBD2 (6 bases). CDR1 is MDHEN and CDR2 is SYDVKM in the germline V gene. This CDR3 contains 13 residues. Trimming removed 4 bases at V and 10 bases at J, with 15 bases between. CDR3 sequence: CASSYGRDGSQYF. CDR3 nucleotides: TGTGCCAGCAGTTACGGGCGGGACGGCTCGCAGTATTTT. The full variable domain, with the rest looked up from reference TRBV28 and TRBJ2-3, is DVKVTQSSRYLVKRTGEKVFLECVQDMDHENMFWYRQDPGLGLRLIYFSYDVKMKEKGDIPEGYSVSREKKERFSLILESASTNQTSMYLCASSYGRDGSQYFGPGTRLTVL.

The chain couples TRBV4-3 to TRBJ2-1; D possibly corresponds to TRBD1 (5 bases). CDR1 is LGHNA and CDR2 is YSLEER in the germline V gene. This CDR3 comprises 15 residues. The ends were cut back, 0 bases at V and 2 bases at J, with 8 bases in the middle. Here the CDR3 DNA reads TGCGCCAGCAGCCAAGACAGCAGGGCCTACAATGAGCAGTTCTTC. The encoded protein is CASSQDSRAYNEQFF.

The genes are TRBV12-3 or TRBV12-4 and TRBJ1-2; D may be TRBD1 (6 bases). This CDR3 has 13 residues. With 7 bases removed from V and 5 bases from J, the gap between germline ends came to 14 bases. CDR3 nucleotides: TGTGCCAGCAATCACAGGGATTTGTATGGCTACACCTTC. It specifies CASNHRDLYGYTF.

The gene calls are TRBV24-1 and TRBJ2-2; 7 bases match TRBD1. After removal of 4 bases from V and 1 base from J, the junction contained 8 bases not matched to a gene. Germline V gene sequence: CDR1 KGHDR, CDR2 SFDVKD. The CDR3 is made up of 17 amino acids. CDR3 bases: TGTGCCACCAGTGACCCGGGACAGCCACAGAACACCGGGGAGCTGTTTTTT. It translates to CATSDPGQPQNTGELFF.

The rearrangement joins TRBV24-1 to TRBJ1-5; maybe TRBD1 (5 bases). With 4 bases removed from V and 0 bases from J, the gap between germline ends came to 15 bases. Germline lookup yields CDR1 KGHDR and CDR2 SFDVKD. The CDR3 is 17 amino acids. The CDR3 region is CATSEGGTGFSNQPQHF. The CDR3 bases are TGTGCCACCAGTGAGGGTGGGACCGGATTTAGCAATCAGCCCCAGCATTTT.

The chain has TRBV5-5 and TRBJ1-3; D call uncertain. V was clipped by 2 bases and J by 0 bases, with 6 bases between them. The CDR3 loop spans 14 amino acids. Germline CDR1 reads SGHKS; CDR2 reads YYEKEE (reference sequence). This CDR3 is CASSFKDSGNTIYF. The CDR3 coding sequence is TGTGCCAGCAGCTTTAAGGACTCTGGAAACACCATATATTTT.

This chain connects TRBV15 to TRBJ2-7; TRBD1 agrees at 8 bases. This CDR3 is 17 amino acids long. V lost 0 bases and J lost 4; bases outside the gene matches: 11. CDR1 LNHNV and CDR2 YYDKDF come from the germline V gene (reference sequence). CDR3 sequence (DNA): TGTGCCACCAGCAGAGATCAGGGGCAGGGGGCGCCTTACGAGCAGTACTTC. Protein sequence: CATSRDQGQGAPYEQYF.

This chain joins TRBV7-9 and TRBJ1-1; D is unclear. The V gene's germline CDR1 is SEHNR and CDR2 FQNEAQ (reference sequence). The CDR3 runs 14 residues. V lost 5 bases and J 3 bases, leaving 13 bases between the germline ends. In nucleotides, the CDR3 is TGTGCCAGCAGCCCACGTCAAACCGACACTGAAGCTTTCTTT. As protein: CASSPRQTDTEAFF.

The V gene is TRBV9, the J gene TRBJ2-1; 13 positions agree with TRBD2. Germline V gene data show CDR1 as SGDLS and CDR2 as YYNGEE. This CDR3 comprises 16 residues. J lost 3 bases, V lost 4 bases, and 4 bases had no gene match. CDR3 sequence (DNA): TGTGCCAGCAGCCGACTAGCGGGAGGTCGCTACAATGAGCAGTTCTTC. Translating it yields CASSRLAGGRYNEQFF.

This clone was recorded a few times. The V gene is TRBV6-2 or TRBV6-3, the J gene TRBJ1-2, with a weak D call TRBD1 (6 bases). The CDR3 is 14 residues long. Germline V gene lookup returns CDR1 MNHEY and CDR2 SVGEGT. Trimming removed 2 bases at V and 3 bases at J, with 10 bases between. The CDR3 loop is CASSYGEGDYGYTF. The DNA of the CDR3 is TGTGCCAGCAGTTACGGGGAGGGGGACTATGGCTACACCTTC.

This chain uses TRBV5-6 with TRBJ2-7, with no clear D. Germline CDR1 SGHDT, CDR2 YYEEEE. The CDR3 covers 11 residues. V lost 8 bases and J lost 0, with 6 bases in between. The chain's CDR3 is CASQASYEQYF. In DNA form, the CDR3 reads TGTGCCAGTCAGGCCTCCTACGAGCAGTACTTC.